Given below is one T cell receptor beta chain in context. Its antigen remains unknown. CDR3 length: 16 residues. Trimming shortened V by 0 bases and J by 4 bases, and 16 bases separated the two germline ends. The V gene's germline CDR1 is SGHNT and CDR2 YYREEE (reference sequence). This specimen comes from a study of shared clonotypes between healthy human individuals. Measured with immunoSEQ multiplex PCR; TCRdb has only the in-frame clones, and not every one. The table lists 740,000 or so clones, around three quarters of them singletons. Both subsets, CD45RA+ naive and CD45RA-negative memory, were split from the CD4+ cells. The study, taken as a whole, reports: Naive subsets generally had larger estimated richness than memory subsets.

Material: memory CD4+ T cells sorted from blood. The subset: CD45RA-negative fraction. This chain uses TRBV5-4 with TRBJ2-5; D may be TRBD2 (5 bases). This clonotype was obtained from a woman aged 25 to 39 in good health. This CDR3 reads CASSLGSSSPAETQYF. Written as DNA, the CDR3 is TGTGCCAGCAGCTTGGGATCTAGCAGCCCCGCAGAGACCCAGTACTTC.